This T cell receptor beta chain appears in the sequencing data of a study of OX40 agonist ivuxolimab in advanced cancers. In the study overall: Of mixed ages from roughly 23 to 80 and averaging about 56 years, the group was roughly 85% male. There were three patients with partial responses, one having hepatocellular carcinoma and two cutaneous melanoma.

Produced via immunoSEQ multiplex PCR; TCRdb's table is partial and in-frame only. The sample includes approximately 90,000 clones, about 90% of them seen just once. The CDR3 length is 13 residues. V lost 3 bases, J lost 1 base, and 6 bases lay in between. Germline V gives CDR1 MNHEY, CDR2 SVGAGI. The chain employs TRBV6-5 and TRBJ1-1; possible D gene TRBD1, 5 bases. Sequenced material: CD4+ or CD8+ T cells sorted from blood, taken in a trial of the OX40 agonist ivuxolimab. The sequence came from an adult with an advanced solid tumor such as melanoma, head and neck, liver or kidney cancer. The CDR3 sequence: CASSYGQNTEAFF. The CDR3 nucleotides read TGTGCCAGCAGTTATGGACAGAACACTGAAGCTTTCTTT.